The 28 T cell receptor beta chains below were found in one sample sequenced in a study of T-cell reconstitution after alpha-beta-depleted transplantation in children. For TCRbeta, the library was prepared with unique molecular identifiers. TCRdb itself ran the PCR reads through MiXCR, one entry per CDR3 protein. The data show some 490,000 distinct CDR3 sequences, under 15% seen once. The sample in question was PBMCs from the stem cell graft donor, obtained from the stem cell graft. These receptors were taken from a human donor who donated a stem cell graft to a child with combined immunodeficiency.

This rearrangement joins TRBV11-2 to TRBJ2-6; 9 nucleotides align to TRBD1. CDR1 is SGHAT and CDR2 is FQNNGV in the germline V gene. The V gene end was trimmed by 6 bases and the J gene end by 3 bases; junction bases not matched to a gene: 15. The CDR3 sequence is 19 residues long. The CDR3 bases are TGTGCCAGCAGTCTACTACCGGGACAGGGTCTAGGTGGGGCCAACGTCCTGACTTTC. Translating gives CASSLLPGQGLGGANVLTF.

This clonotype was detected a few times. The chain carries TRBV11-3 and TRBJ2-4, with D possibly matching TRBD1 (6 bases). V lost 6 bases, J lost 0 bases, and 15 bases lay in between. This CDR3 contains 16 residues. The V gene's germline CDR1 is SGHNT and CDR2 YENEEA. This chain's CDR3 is CASRKGVSLAKNIQYF. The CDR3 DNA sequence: TGTGCCAGCAGAAAGGGGGTATCGCTAGCCAAAAACATTCAGTACTTC.

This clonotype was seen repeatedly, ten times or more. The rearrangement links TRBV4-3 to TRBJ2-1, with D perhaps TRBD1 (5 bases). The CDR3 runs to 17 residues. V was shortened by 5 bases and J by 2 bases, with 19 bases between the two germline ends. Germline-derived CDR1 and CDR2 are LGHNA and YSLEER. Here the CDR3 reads CASSKSQGRTPYNEQFF. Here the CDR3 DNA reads TGCGCCAGCAGCAAGAGCCAAGGACGGACACCCTACAATGAGCAGTTCTTC.

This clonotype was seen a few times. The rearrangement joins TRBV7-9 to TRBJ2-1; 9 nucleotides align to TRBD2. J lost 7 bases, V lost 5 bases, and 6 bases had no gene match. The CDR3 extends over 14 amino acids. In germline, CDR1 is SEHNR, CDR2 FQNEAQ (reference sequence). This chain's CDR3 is CASSGLAGVNEQFF. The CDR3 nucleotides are TGTGCCAGCAGCGGATTAGCGGGAGTTAATGAGCAGTTCTTC.

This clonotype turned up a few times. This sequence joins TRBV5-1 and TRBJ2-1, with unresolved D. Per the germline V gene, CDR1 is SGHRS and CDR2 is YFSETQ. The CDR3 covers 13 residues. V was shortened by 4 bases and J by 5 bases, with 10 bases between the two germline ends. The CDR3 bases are TGCGCCAGCAGCCAACATACAGACAATGAGCAGTTCTTC. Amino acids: CASSQHTDNEQFF.

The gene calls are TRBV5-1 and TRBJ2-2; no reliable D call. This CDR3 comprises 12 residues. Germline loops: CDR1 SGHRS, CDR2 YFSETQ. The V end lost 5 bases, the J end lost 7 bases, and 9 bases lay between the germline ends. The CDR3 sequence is CASRPLDGELFF. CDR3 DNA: TGCGCCAGCAGGCCCCTGGACGGGGAGCTGTTTTTT.

This CDR3 is CATSILQGGEQYF. The CDR3 coding sequence is TGTGCCACCTCCATACTACAAGGAGGGGAGCAGTACTTC. The V gene is TRBV18, the J gene TRBJ2-7, with D maybe TRBD2 (6 bases). Trimming removed 10 bases at V and 7 bases at J, with 20 bases between. CDR3 size: 13 residues. From germline, CDR1 is KGHSH and CDR2 LQKENI.

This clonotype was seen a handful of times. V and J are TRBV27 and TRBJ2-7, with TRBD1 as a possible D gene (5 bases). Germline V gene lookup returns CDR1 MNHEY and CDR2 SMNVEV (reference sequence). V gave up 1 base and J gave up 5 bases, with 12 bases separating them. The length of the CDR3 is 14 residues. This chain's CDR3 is CASSLYVRVNEQYF. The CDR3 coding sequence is TGTGCCAGCAGTTTATATGTCAGGGTCAACGAGCAGTACTTC.

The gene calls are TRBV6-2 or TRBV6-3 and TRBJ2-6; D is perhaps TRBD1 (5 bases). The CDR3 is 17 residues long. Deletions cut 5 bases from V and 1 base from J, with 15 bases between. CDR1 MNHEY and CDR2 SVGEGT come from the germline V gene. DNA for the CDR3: TGTGCCAGCAGTAGGGGTAGTATTCGTTCTGGGGCCAACGTCCTGACTTTC. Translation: CASSRGSIRSGANVLTF.

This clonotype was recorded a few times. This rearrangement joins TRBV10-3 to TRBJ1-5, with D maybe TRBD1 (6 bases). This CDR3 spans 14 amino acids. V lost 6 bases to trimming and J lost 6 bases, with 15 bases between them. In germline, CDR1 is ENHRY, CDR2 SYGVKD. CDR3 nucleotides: TGTGCCATCAGGGGGGCTGGGGCATCTCAGCCCCAGCATTTT. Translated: CAIRGAGASQPQHF.

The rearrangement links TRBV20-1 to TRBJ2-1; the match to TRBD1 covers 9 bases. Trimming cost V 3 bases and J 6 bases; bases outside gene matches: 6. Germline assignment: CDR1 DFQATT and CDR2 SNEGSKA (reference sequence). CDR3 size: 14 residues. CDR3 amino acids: CSASPGQGFNEQFF. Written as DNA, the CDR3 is TGCAGTGCTAGTCCGGGACAGGGTTTCAATGAGCAGTTCTTC.

The CDR3 here is CAWSVDGLAGGRTGELFF. Written as DNA, the CDR3 is TGTGCCTGGAGTGTAGATGGGCTAGCGGGGGGTCGCACCGGGGAGCTGTTTTTT. The J gene is TRBJ2-2, the V gene TRBV30; TRBD2 matches at 11 bases. The CDR3 is 18 residues long. Germline V gives CDR1 GTSNPN, CDR2 SVGIG (reference sequence). V was pared by 0 bases and J by 4 bases, with 10 bases of the junction left unmatched.

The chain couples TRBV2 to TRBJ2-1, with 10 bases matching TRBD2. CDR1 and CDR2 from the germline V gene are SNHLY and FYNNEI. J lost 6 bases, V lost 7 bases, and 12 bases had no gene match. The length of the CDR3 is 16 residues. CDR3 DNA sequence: TGTGCCAGCATGCGATACGAGCAGCGGGGGGGCAATGAGCAGTTCTTC. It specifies CASMRYEQRGGNEQFF.

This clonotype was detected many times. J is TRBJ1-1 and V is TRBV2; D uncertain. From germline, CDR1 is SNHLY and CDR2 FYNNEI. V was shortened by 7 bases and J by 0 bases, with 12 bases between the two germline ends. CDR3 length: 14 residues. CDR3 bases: TGTGCCAGCATAGTCAGTGAGATGAACACTGAAGCTTTCTTT. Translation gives CASIVSEMNTEAFF.

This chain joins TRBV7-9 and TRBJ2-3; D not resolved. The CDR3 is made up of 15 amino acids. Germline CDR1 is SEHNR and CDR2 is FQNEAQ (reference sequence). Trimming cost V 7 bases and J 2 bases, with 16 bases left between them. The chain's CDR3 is CASNERGTHTDTQYF. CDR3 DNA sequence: TGTGCCAGCAATGAAAGAGGAACCCACACAGATACGCAGTATTTT.

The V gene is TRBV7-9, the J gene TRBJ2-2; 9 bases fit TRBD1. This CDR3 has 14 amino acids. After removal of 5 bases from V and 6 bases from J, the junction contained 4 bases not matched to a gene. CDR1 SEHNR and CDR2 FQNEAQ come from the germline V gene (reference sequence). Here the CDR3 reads CASSPQGAPGELFF. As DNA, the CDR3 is TGTGCCAGCAGCCCACAGGGGGCCCCCGGGGAGCTGTTTTTT. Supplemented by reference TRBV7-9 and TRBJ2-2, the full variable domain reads DTGVSQNPRHKITKRGQNVTFRCDPISEHNRLYWYRQTLGQGPEFLTYFQNEAQLEKSRLLSDRFSAERPKGSFSTLEIQRTEQGDSAMYLCASSPQGAPGELFFGEGSRLTVL.

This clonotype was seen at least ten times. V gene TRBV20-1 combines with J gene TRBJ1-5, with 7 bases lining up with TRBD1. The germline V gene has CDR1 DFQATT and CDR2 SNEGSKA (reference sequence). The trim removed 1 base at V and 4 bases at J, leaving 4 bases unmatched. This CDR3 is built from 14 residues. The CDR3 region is CSARVQGLNQPQHF. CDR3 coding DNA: TGCAGTGCTAGAGTACAGGGGCTAAATCAGCCCCAGCATTTT.

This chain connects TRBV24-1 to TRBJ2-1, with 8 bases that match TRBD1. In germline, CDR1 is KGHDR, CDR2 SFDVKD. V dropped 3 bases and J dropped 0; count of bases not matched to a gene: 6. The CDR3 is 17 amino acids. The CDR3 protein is CATSDTRQGTSYNEQFF. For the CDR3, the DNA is TGTGCCACCAGTGATACTAGACAGGGGACCTCCTACAATGAGCAGTTCTTC.

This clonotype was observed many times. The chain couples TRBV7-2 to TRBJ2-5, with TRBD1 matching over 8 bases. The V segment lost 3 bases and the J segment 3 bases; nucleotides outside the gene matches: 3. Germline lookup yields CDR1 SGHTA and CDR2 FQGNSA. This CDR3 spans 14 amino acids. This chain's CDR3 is CASSFPDREETQYF. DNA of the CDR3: TGTGCCAGCAGCTTTCCGGACAGGGAAGAGACCCAGTACTTC.

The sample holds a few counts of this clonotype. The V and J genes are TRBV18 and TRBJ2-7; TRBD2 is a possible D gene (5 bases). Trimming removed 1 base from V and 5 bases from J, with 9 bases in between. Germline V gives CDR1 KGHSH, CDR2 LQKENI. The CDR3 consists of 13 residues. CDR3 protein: CASSPLTGDEQYF. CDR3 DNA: TGTGCCAGCTCACCACTTACCGGGGACGAGCAGTACTTC.

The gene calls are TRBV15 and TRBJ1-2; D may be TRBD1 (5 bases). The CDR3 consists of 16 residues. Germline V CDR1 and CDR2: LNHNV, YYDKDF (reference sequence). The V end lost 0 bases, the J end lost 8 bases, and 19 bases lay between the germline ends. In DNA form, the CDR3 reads TGTGCCACCAGCAGAGATCAGTCGGGGGGTCACGGGGGCTACACCTTC. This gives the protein CATSRDQSGGHGGYTF.

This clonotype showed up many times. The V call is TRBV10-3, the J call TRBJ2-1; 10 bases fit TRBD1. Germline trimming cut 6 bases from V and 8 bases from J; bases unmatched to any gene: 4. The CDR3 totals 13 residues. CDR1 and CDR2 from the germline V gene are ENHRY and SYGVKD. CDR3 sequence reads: CAIRGQGPHEQFF. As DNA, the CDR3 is TGTGCCATCAGGGGACAGGGGCCCCATGAGCAGTTCTTC.

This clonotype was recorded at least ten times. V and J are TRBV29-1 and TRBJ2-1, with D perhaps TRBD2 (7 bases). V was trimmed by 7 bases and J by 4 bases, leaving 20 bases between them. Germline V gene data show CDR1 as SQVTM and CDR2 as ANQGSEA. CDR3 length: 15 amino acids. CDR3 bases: TGCAGCGGGGCCCTCCCGGGGGGCCCTTACAATGAGCAGTTCTTC. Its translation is CSGALPGGPYNEQFF.

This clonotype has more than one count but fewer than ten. The CDR3 DNA reads as TGCAGCGTTGCCCCTTTGGCGACAGGGAATGAAAAACTGTTTTTT. Translated, it gives CSVAPLATGNEKLFF. The V call is TRBV29-1, the J call TRBJ1-4; 7 bases align to TRBD1. CDR3 length equals 15 residues. The germline V gene encodes CDR1 SQVTM and CDR2 ANQGSEA. The V gene end was trimmed by 4 bases and the J gene end by 5 bases; junction bases not matched to a gene: 10.

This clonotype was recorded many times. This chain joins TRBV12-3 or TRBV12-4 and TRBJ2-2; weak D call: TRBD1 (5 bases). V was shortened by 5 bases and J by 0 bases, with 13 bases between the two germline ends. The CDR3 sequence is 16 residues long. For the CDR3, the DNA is TGTGCCAGCAGTCTACTCCGACAGACGAACACCGGGGAGCTGTTTTTT. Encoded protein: CASSLLRQTNTGELFF.

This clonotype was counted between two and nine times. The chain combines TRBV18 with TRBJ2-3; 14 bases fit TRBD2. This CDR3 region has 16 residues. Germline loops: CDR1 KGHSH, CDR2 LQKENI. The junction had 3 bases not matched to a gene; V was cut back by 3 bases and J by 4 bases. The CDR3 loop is CASSPGTSGSSDTQYF. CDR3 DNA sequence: TGTGCCAGCTCACCCGGGACTAGCGGGAGCTCAGATACGCAGTATTTT. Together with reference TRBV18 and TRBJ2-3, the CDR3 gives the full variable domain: NAGVMQNPRHLVRRRGQEARLRCSPMKGHSHVYWYRQLPEEGLKFMVYLQKENIIDESGMPKERFSAEFPKEGPSILRIQQVVRGDSAAYFCASSPGTSGSSDTQYFGPGTRLTVL.

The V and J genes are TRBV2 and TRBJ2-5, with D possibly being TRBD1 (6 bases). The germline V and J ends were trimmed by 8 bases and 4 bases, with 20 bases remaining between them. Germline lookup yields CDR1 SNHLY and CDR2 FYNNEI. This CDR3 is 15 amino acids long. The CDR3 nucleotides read TGTGCCAGCCGCCGGGGTGTACAGGGTAGAGAGACCCAGTACTTC. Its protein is CASRRGVQGRETQYF.

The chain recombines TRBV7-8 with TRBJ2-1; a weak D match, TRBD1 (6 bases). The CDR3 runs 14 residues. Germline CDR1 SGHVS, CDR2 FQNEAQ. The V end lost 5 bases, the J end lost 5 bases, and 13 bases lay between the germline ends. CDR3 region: CASSKTDRDNEQFF. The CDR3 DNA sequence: TGTGCCAGCAGCAAGACGGACAGAGACAATGAGCAGTTCTTC.